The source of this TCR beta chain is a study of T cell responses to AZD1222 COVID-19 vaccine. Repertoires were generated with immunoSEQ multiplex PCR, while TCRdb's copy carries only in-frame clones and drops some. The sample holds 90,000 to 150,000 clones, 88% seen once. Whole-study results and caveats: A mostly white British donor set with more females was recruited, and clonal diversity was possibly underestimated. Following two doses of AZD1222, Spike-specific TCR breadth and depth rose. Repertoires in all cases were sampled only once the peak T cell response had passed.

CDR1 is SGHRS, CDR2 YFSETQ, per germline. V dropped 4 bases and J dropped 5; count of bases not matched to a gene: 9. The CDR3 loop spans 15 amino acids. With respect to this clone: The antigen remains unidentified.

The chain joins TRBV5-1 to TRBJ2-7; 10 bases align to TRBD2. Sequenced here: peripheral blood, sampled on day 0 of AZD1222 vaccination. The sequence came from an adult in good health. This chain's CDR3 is CASSKDSGTSDEQYF. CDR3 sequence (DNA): TGCGCCAGCAGCAAAGACTCCGGGACTAGCGACGAGCAGTACTTC.